This entry lists 19 T cell receptor beta chains sequenced from one sample in a study of OX40 agonist ivuxolimab in advanced cancers. Some clones are missing from TCRdb's copy, which holds only in-frame ones; the method was immunoSEQ multiplex PCR. The sample consists of roughly 28,000 clones, 79% of them appearing once. Sample: CD4+ or CD8+ T cells sorted from blood, taken in a trial of the OX40 agonist ivuxolimab. These receptors were collected from an adult with an advanced solid tumor such as melanoma, head and neck, liver or kidney cancer.

The chain couples TRBV19 to TRBJ1-5; TRBD1 aligns across 7 bases. J lost 6 bases, V lost 8 bases, and 10 bases had no gene match. From germline, CDR1 is LNHDA and CDR2 SQIVND (reference sequence). There are 14 residues in the CDR3. CDR3 DNA: TGTGCCAGTTGTCCAAGGGGGCGTGTTCAGCCCCAGCATTTT. Protein product: CASCPRGRVQPQHF.

Here the CDR3 reads CASSIRGQGEAFF. The CDR3 nucleotides are TGTGCCAGTAGTATTAGGGGGCAGGGTGAAGCTTTCTTT. J is TRBJ1-1 and V is TRBV19, with 7 bases lining up with TRBD1. Germline assignment: CDR1 LNHDA and CDR2 SQIVND (reference sequence). V was clipped by 3 bases and J by 7 bases; unmatched bases: 5. The CDR3 is 13 amino acids.

This chain connects TRBV27 to TRBJ2-1, with D perhaps matching TRBD1 (6 bases). Germline-derived CDR1 and CDR2 are MNHEY and SMNVEV (reference sequence). The CDR3 extends over 13 amino acids. V was pared by 6 bases and J by 8 bases, with 14 bases between. The CDR3 sequence: CASRPTGYDEQFF. The CDR3 coding sequence is TGTGCCAGCAGACCCACAGGGTACGATGAGCAGTTCTTC.

The CDR3 DNA sequence: TGTGCCAGTAGTATAGCCCAGGGAAAGACCCAGTACTTC. This sequence encodes CASSIAQGKTQYF. This rearrangement joins TRBV19 to TRBJ2-5, with D perhaps TRBD1 (5 bases). This CDR3 is 13 amino acids long. CDR1 and CDR2 (germline): LNHDA, SQIVND (reference sequence). Between the trimmed V and J ends, which lost 1 base and 6 bases, there was a span of 9 bases.

V usage is TRBV6-6 and J usage is TRBJ1-2; D possibly corresponds to TRBD1 (6 bases). V lost 6 bases to trimming and J lost 2 bases, with 10 bases between them. In germline, CDR1 is MNHNY, CDR2 SVGAGI (reference sequence). This CDR3 region has 13 residues. CDR3 amino acids: CASRQGLNYGYTF. Written as DNA, the CDR3 is TGTGCCAGCAGACAGGGTCTAAACTATGGCTACACCTTC.

V gene TRBV7-8 combines with J gene TRBJ1-1; maybe TRBD1 (6 bases). CDR1 and CDR2 (germline): SGHVS, FQNEAQ. V shed 0 bases and J shed 5 bases, with 13 bases lying between them. CDR3 size: 15 residues. Written as DNA, the CDR3 is TGTGCCAGCAGCTTAGCTGGCGGGGGGCTTACTGAAGCTTTCTTT. It codes for CASSLAGGGLTEAFF. Full variable domain (outside the CDR3, taken from reference TRBV7-8 and TRBJ1-1): GAGVSQSPRYKVAKRGQDVALRCDPISGHVSLFWYQQALGQGPEFLTYFQNEAQLDKSGLPSDRFFAERPEGSVSTLKIQRTQQEDSAVYLCASSLAGGGLTEAFFGQGTRLTVV.

The rearrangement uses TRBV7-3 and TRBJ2-5, with 15 bases that match TRBD2. In germline, CDR1 is SGHTA, CDR2 FQGTGA. Trimming at V came to 1 base and at J to 5 bases, leaving 11 bases not matched to a gene. The CDR3 contains 19 residues. The CDR3 sequence: CASSLKGWTSGGARETQYF. Written as DNA, the CDR3 is TGTGCCAGCAGCTTAAAAGGGTGGACTAGCGGGGGGGCCCGGGAGACCCAGTACTTC.

The rearrangement links TRBV27 to TRBJ2-3; TRBD2 matches 7 bases. The germline V gene encodes CDR1 MNHEY and CDR2 SMNVEV (reference sequence). Losses at the gene ends were 3 bases for V and 4 bases for J; bases not matched to a gene: 4. This CDR3 spans 14 amino acids. Here the CDR3 DNA reads TGTGCCAGCAGTTTCAGCGGGGCGGCAGATACGCAGTATTTT. Residues: CASSFSGAADTQYF.

The chain has TRBV5-6 and TRBJ2-1, with D possibly matching TRBD1 (5 bases). CDR3 length: 15 residues. V lost 0 bases and J lost 5, with 12 bases in between. Germline-derived CDR1 and CDR2 are SGHDT and YYEEEE. The CDR3 loop is CASSLGAGIDNEQFF. The CDR3 DNA reads as TGTGCCAGCAGCTTGGGGGCAGGGATAGACAATGAGCAGTTCTTC.

This chain joins TRBV21-1 and TRBJ1-1; the D segment call TRBD1 is taken from the table without a DNA check. TRBV21-1 is an annotated pseudogene. This CDR3 is 18 amino acids long. CDR3 nucleotides: TGTGCCAGCAGCAAAGTTAGGGGGCCCCCTGTGCTGAACACTGAAGCTTTCTTT. Translation gives CASSKVRGPPVLNTEAFF.

V gene TRBV19 combines with J gene TRBJ2-7; TRBD2 aligns across 7 bases. The CDR3 extends over 14 amino acids. With V trimmed by 6 bases and J by 5 bases, 10 bases remained unmatched. Germline V CDR1 and CDR2: LNHDA, SQIVND (reference sequence). The CDR3 protein is CASSPPGDYNEQYF. CDR3 nucleotide sequence: TGTGCCAGTAGCCCCCCTGGGGACTATAACGAGCAGTACTTC.

The J gene is TRBJ1-3, the V gene TRBV2; D gene unclear. Trimming shortened V by 3 bases and J by 2 bases, and 11 bases separated the two germline ends. The length of the CDR3 is 15 residues. Per the germline V gene, CDR1 is SNHLY and CDR2 is FYNNEI. The CDR3 region is CASSESGIPGNTIYF. In DNA, the CDR3 is TGTGCCAGCAGTGAGTCGGGAATTCCTGGAAACACCATATATTTT. The full variable domain, completed using reference TRBV2 and TRBJ1-3, is EPEVTQTPSHQVTQMGQEVILRCVPISNHLYFYWYRQILGQKVEFLVSFYNNEISEKSEIFDDQFSVERPDGSNFTLKIRSTKLEDSAMYFCASSESGIPGNTIYFGEGSWLTVV.

The chain recombines TRBV5-6 with TRBJ1-5; D is unclear. The V gene lost 2 bases and the J gene lost 5 bases, with 11 bases spanning the gap. CDR1 SGHDT and CDR2 YYEEEE come from the germline V gene. This CDR3 is built from 14 residues. The DNA for the CDR3 is TGTGCCAGCAGCTTATGGACCCAGTATCAGCCCCAGCATTTT. The encoded protein is CASSLWTQYQPQHF. Filled out from reference TRBV5-6 and TRBJ1-5, the complete variable domain reads DAGVTQSPTHLIKTRGQQVTLRCSPKSGHDTVSWYQQALGQGPQFIFQYYEEEERQRGNFPDRFSGHQFPNYSSELNVNALLLGDSALYLCASSLWTQYQPQHFGDGTRLSIL.

The rearrangement links TRBV4-3 to TRBJ2-7; the D is unclear. The V and J ends lost 1 base and 3 bases respectively, with 16 bases between them. Germline CDR1 and CDR2: LGHNA and YSLEER. The CDR3 spans 16 residues. CDR3 residues: CASSQVDLGYYYEQYF. The CDR3 region has the DNA TGCGCCAGCAGCCAAGTAGACCTGGGCTATTACTACGAGCAGTACTTC.

This rearrangement joins TRBV9 to TRBJ2-7, with D perhaps given as TRBD1 or TRBD2 (5 bases each). Germline V lookup: CDR1 SGDLS, CDR2 YYNGEE. There are 16 residues in the CDR3. Deletions cut 3 bases from V and 6 bases from J, with 22 bases between. CDR3 bases: TGTGCCAGCAGCGACCAGGGAGTGGGAGTCTTGAGCGAGCAGTACTTC. Translating it yields CASSDQGVGVLSEQYF.

The gene calls are TRBV19 and TRBJ1-1; D is unclear. Germline V gene data show CDR1 as LNHDA and CDR2 as SQIVND (reference sequence). V was clipped by 6 bases and J by 1 base, with 12 bases between them. The CDR3 contains 14 residues. The CDR3 loop is CASSPTVKNTEAFF. The CDR3, as DNA: TGTGCCAGTAGCCCCACGGTAAAGAACACTGAAGCTTTCTTT.

The gene calls are TRBV7-9 and TRBJ2-3; 12 bases line up with TRBD2. Germline-derived CDR1 and CDR2 are SEHNR and FQNEAQ (reference sequence). There are 15 residues in the CDR3. V gave up 6 bases and J gave up 3 bases; unmatched junction bases: 4. The CDR3 here is CASRPLAGGTDTQYF. CDR3 sequence (DNA): TGTGCCAGCAGACCCCTAGCGGGGGGGACAGATACGCAGTATTTT. The full variable domain, its missing parts supplied by reference TRBV7-9 and TRBJ2-3, is DTGVSQNPRHKITKRGQNVTFRCDPISEHNRLYWYRQTLGQGPEFLTYFQNEAQLEKSRLLSDRFSAERPKGSFSTLEIQRTEQGDSAMYLCASRPLAGGTDTQYFGPGTRLTVL.

This clone is medium-sized (0.01 to 0.1%) by share. The V gene is TRBV5-1, the J gene TRBJ2-7, with D hard to call. From germline, CDR1 is SGHRS and CDR2 YFSETQ. V lost 0 bases and J lost 3, with 13 bases in between. The CDR3 is made up of 15 amino acids. The CDR3 nucleotides are TGCGCCAGCAGCTTGGACCTTCTCGAAAGCTACGAGCAGTACTTC. This gives the protein CASSLDLLESYEQYF.

The sample holds a few counts of this clone. This CDR3 is also generated by other DNA sequences in the sample. The CDR3 DNA is TGCGCCAGCAGCTTTAGCGGGGCCTACAATGAGCAGTTCTTC. This sequence encodes CASSFSGAYNEQFF. The rearrangement links TRBV5-1 to TRBJ2-1; 8 nucleotides agree with TRBD2. V lost 2 bases to trimming and J lost 2 bases; unmatched junction nucleotides: 0. This CDR3 contains 14 residues. Germline V gene sequence: CDR1 SGHRS, CDR2 YFSETQ.